This TCR beta chain was captured in a study of regulatory T cells in long-lasting Graves disease (dated by TCRdb to the early 2020s). Study-wide context: Persistent Graves' disease meant more than 5 years of antithyroid drug treatment with TSH receptor autoantibodies that stayed positive. On average, persistent Graves' disease patients in the clinical cohort had been on antithyroid drugs for about 10.3 years. The study took place in China and was registered as a clinical trial. This study used TCR sequencing and RNA sequencing of peripheral blood to compare persistent Graves' disease patients against newly diagnosed Graves' disease patients. TCR sequencing covered some 13 persistent and about 20 newly diagnosed Graves' disease patients, about 35 samples in total. Paper-wide results and their limitations: Sequencing and analysis were restricted to the TCR beta chain. Lower TCR Shannon entropy and fewer highly expanded clones were observed in persistent Graves' disease patients than in newly diagnosed patients, which suggested clonal expansion. More public clonotypes were shared among persistent patients (around 2,600) than among newly diagnosed patients (966). Peripheral blood alone was examined, since thyroid tissue, which constituted the primary lesion, could not be accessed. The small sample size was acknowledged by the authors as a limitation that may reduce accuracy.

The protocol used for the library was multiplex PCR. Sequencer: Illumina HiSeq 4000. CDR3 regions were amplified by Arm-PCR with iRepertoire HTBI primers to construct TCR beta libraries. PCR products were gel purified before sequencing. From the authors' description of their analysis: Gene usage analysis of CDR3 amino acid clonotypes used the 62 TRBV and about 14 TRBJ segments found across samples. COPE and FqMerger were used to merge filtered high-quality paired reads into contigs. BLAST was used to align contigs to the IMGT TRBV, TRBD and TRBJ reference genes, and CDR3 was defined following IMGT. Any clonotype with a frequency above 0.1% was counted as a highly expanded clone. Repertoire diversity was measured by Shannon entropy, and V-J evenness by the Gini coefficient. Clonotypes shared by more than one individual were considered public. TCRdb took the public reads, trimmed them with fastp at Q25, ran MiXCR for clone calling and kept in-frame beta chains. Rows with one shared CDR3 protein collapse into an entry with the most common genes and DNA. These V and J calls originate from TCRdb's pipeline instead of the authors' own analysis. The sample yields about 310,000 distinct CDR3 sequences; around 20% were counted once. The ten largest clones take up just over 55% of the sample.

This clonotype was seen at least ten times. Which antigen it targets is not known. The sample holds no much larger clone one base away, and base qualities are not on file. The intended sense of this specimen's time point label: persistent/refractory GD, antithyroid drugs over 5 years with positive TRAb. For both TCR sequencing and RNA sequencing, RNA was extracted from PBMCs using TRIzol. The diagnosis of Graves' disease followed American Thyroid Association guidelines. Recruitment of patients was carried out at an endocrinology department in Xi'an, China. From each patient, 8 to 10 milliliters of peripheral blood was collected into an EDTA anticoagulant tube. Ficoll Paque Plus density gradient separation was used to isolate PBMCs, and no further T cell sorting was performed. RNA quality was checked with an Agilent 2100 Bioanalyzer and agarose gel, and concentration with a NanoDrop 2000. Source: peripheral blood mononuclear cells (PBMCs), taken when the disease was refractory, from a patient treated with antithyroid drugs. The receptor's source is a female donor with Graves disease.

Read as DNA, the sequence is TGTGCCAGCAGTTTCCAACCCCCGGGACTCTCCTACGAGCAGTACTTC. Translated, this gives CASSFQPPGLSYEQYF. The chain couples TRBV12-3 or TRBV12-4 to TRBJ2-7, and TRBD2 may be the D gene, going by 6 matching bases. The V and J ends are trimmed by 3 bases and 0 bases, leaving 15 bases between them. The cysteine opens and the phenylalanine closes a CDR3 of 16 amino acids. Only the CDR3 part of the read is kept: 48 bases, read in frame from the first base.